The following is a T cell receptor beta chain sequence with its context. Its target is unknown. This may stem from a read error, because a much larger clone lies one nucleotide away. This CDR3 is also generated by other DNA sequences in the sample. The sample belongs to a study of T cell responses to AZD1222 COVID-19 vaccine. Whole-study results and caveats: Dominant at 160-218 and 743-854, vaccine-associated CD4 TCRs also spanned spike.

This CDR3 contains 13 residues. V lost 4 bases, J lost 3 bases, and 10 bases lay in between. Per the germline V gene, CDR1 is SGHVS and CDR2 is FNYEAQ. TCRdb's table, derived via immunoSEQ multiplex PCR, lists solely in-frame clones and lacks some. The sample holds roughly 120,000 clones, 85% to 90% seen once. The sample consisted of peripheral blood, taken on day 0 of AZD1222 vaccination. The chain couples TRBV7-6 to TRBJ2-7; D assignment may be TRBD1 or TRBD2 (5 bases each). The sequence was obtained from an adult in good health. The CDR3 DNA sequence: TGTGCCAGCAGCTCGGGACCTAACTACGAGCAGTACTTC. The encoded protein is CASSSGPNYEQYF.